This entry features one TCR beta chain sequence. Its antigen is not identified. This table comes from immunoSEQ multiplex PCR, and its TCRdb copy is limited to in-frame clones, with some not included. This sample carries under 20,000 clones, over 75% of them seen once, and the ten largest clones take 1.5% to 2%. These data originate in a study of graft-versus-host responses after intestinal transplantation. V was shortened by 3 bases and J by 6 bases, with 12 bases between the two germline ends. CDR3 length: 14 residues. Germline CDR1 and CDR2: SNHLY and FYNNEI. Notes on the study in general: Allografts of patients with graft-donor T cell macrochimerism showed high graft-versus-host to host-versus-graft clone ratios.

The sequenced sample was PBMCs, obtained 14 days after transplant. The sequence was collected from a human patient who received an intestinal transplant, so some T cells may come from the graft donor. The chain combines TRBV2 with TRBJ1-3, with D possibly matching TRBD1 (5 bases). The CDR3 DNA reads TGTGCCAGCAGTGACGCCCAGGGTCCAAACACCATATATTTT. Its protein product is CASSDAQGPNTIYF. The entire variable domain, with the rest obtained from reference TRBV2 and TRBJ1-3, is as follows: EPEVTQTPSHQVTQMGQEVILRCVPISNHLYFYWYRQILGQKVEFLVSFYNNEISEKSEIFDDQFSVERPDGSNFTLKIRSTKLEDSAMYFCASSDAQGPNTIYFGEGSWLTVV.